The sequence of this TCR beta chain was determined in a study of blood T cells in healthy people across ages. Study observations and caveats: Unknown CMV status may confound age-related changes in expanded clones. TCR beta diversity per million T cells fell roughly linearly with age.

At least 5.5 micrograms of total RNA were extracted per sample. The table lists this clonotype with a few counts. What it recognizes is unknown. V lost 1 base to trimming and J lost 2 bases; unmatched junction nucleotides: 10. Germline assignment: CDR1 DFQATT and CDR2 SNEGSKA (reference sequence). The CDR3 is 17 amino acids. Sample-barcoded 5' priming and a J-beta primer mix drove a second PCR of roughly 6 to 12 cycles. TCRdb reprocessed the 5' RACE reads with MiXCR, giving one entry per CDR3 protein. The profile covers hundreds of thousands of distinct CDR3 sequences, with about 30% appearing a single time and around a sixth taken by the ten largest.

This TCR derives from a woman aged 80 or over in good health. Sequencing used blood. This chain connects TRBV20-1 to TRBJ1-5, with 8 bases lining up with TRBD1. CDR3 region: CSARGGQAAGGNQPQHF. CDR3 DNA sequence: TGCAGTGCTAGAGGGGGACAGGCGGCGGGTGGCAATCAGCCCCAGCATTTT.